The present entry profiles one T cell receptor (beta chain) with its context. The V gene's germline CDR1 is SGHAT and CDR2 FQNNGV. V shed 5 bases, J shed 7 bases, and the junction held 11 bases outside the gene matches. The CDR3 is made up of 16 amino acids. Profiling relied on immunoSEQ multiplex PCR, and the TCRdb table lists in-frame clones only, not all of them. This table holds 140,000 to 150,000 clones, 70% to 90% found once. The sample originates from a study of blood T cell repertoires in COVID-19. The sequence was collected from a woman between 50 and 59 years old with acute or convalescent COVID-19. Specimen: peripheral blood. The V call is TRBV11-2, the J call TRBJ2-2; TRBD2 matches at 9 bases. The CDR3 spells CASSHWAGGPNGELFF. DNA of the CDR3: TGTGCCAGCAGCCACTGGGCGGGGGGGCCGAACGGGGAGCTGTTTTTT.